This TCR beta chain was identified during a study of T-cell reconstitution after alpha-beta-depleted transplantation in children. Whole-study findings and limits: There were reportedly several hundred expanded graft clones from which alpha-beta T cells came about two months after transplant.

The V and J ends lost 5 bases and 4 bases respectively, with 17 bases between them. The length of the CDR3 is 15 residues. The V gene's germline CDR1 is MDHEN and CDR2 SYDVKM. Unique molecular identifiers were used to barcode this TCRbeta library. TCRdb ran MiXCR on the PCR reads and lists one entry per CDR3 protein. The top ten hold 4.8% of the sample, which has about 250,000 distinct CDR3 sequences, 20% to 30% seen once. For this clonotype: Its specificity is unknown.

The receptor was derived from a female patient between 2 and 15 years old who had a stem cell transplant for congenital amegakaryocytic thrombocytopenia, so the T cells may come from the graft donor. Sequences were derived from PBMCs, mostly from graft donor cells, sampled 360 days after TCRalphabeta/CD19-depleted stem cell transplant. The V call is TRBV28, the J call TRBJ2-5; a possible D gene is TRBD2 (7 bases). The CDR3 loop reads CASSPFFRGGETQYF. CDR3 DNA sequence: TGTGCCAGCAGTCCGTTTTTTAGGGGGGGAGAGACCCAGTACTTC.